This T cell receptor beta chain came from a study of beta chain features in type 1 diabetes. Study-wide results and limits: For cells with high TCR expression, cDNA sequencing could yield over-representation. The study notes PCR might favor shorter templates equally in patients and controls. All four CD4+ subsets from Type 1 diabetes patients carried moderately but significantly shorter TCRB CDR3s.

In its sample, this clone was seen a few times. Its antigen remains unknown. Isolated RNA was reverse transcribed in full, so expressed TCRB transcripts were sequenced. Repertoires were generated with immunoSEQ multiplex PCR, while TCRdb's copy carries only in-frame clones and drops some. In the table there are roughly 230,000 clones, over 9.5% of which are singletons. V was cut by 8 bases and J by 1 base, with 11 bases left in between. This CDR3 is 13 amino acids long. Germline V gene data show CDR1 as ENHRY and CDR2 as SYGVKD. The sequencing sample was made of naive CD4+ T cells from blood. The chain joins TRBV10-3 to TRBJ1-1; D is ambiguous. This TCR came from a woman under 30 in good health. CDR3: CAIGLVANTEAFF. The CDR3 DNA reads as TGTGCCATCGGTCTCGTGGCGAACACTGAAGCTTTCTTT.